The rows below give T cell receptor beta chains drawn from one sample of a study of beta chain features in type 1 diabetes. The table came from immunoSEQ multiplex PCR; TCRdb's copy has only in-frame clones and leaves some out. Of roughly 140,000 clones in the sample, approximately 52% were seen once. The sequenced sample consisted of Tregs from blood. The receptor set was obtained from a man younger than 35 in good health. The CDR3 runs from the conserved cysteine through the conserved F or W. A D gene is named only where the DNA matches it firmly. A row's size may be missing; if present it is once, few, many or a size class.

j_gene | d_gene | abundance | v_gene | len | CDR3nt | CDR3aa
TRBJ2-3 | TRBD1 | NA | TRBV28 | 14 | TGTGCCAGCAGTTCGACAGGGGGATTGAGTACGCAGTATTTT | CASSSTGGLSTQYF
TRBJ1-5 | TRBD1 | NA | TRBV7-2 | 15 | TGTGCCAGCAGCTTAGGGGACAGTTTCAATCAGCCCCAGCATTTT | CASSLGDSFNQPQHF
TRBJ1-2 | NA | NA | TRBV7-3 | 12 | TGTGCCAGCAGCCCCTCCGGAGGGGGCTACACCTTC | CASSPSGGGYTF
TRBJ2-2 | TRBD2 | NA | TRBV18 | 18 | TGTGCCAGCTCACATTGGCTAGCGGGAGAGGCGGACACCGGGGAGCTGTTTTTT | CASSHWLAGEADTGELFF
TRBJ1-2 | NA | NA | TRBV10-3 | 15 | TGTGCCATCAGAGCCACTTGGGGCAGGGACTATGGCTACACCTTC | CAIRATWGRDYGYTF
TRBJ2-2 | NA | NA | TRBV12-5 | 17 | TGTGCTAGTGGTTTGGCTCCATGGACAAAGAACACCGGGGAGCTGTTTTTT | CASGLAPWTKNTGELFF
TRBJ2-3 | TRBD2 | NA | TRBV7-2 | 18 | TGTGCCAGCAGCTTAGTAAAGGCTAGCGGGGGGGCCGCAGATACGCAGTATTTT | CASSLVKASGGAADTQYF
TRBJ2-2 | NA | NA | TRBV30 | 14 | TGTGCCTGGAGTAGGCAGGGCCGACCCGGGGAGCTGTTTTTT | CAWSRQGRPGELFF
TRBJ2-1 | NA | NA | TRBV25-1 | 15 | TGTGCCAGCAGTGATACCGCCAGGGGAGGGAATGAGCAGTTCTTC | CASSDTARGGNEQFF
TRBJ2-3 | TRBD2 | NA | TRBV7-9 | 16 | TGTGCCAGCAGCTTGCAGCGGGGGGGCACGGCAGATACGCAGTATTTT | CASSLQRGGTADTQYF
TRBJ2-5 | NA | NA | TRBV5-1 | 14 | TGCGCCAGCAGCTCCAACAACGGAGGGGAGACCCAGTACTTC | CASSSNNGGETQYF
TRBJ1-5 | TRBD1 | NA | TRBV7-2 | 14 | TGTGCCAGCAGTTCACAGGGGGGGAATCAGCCCCAGCATTTT | CASSSQGGNQPQHF
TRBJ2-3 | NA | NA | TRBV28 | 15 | TGTGCCACCTTACACGGGGGATGGGGCACAGATACGCAGTATTTT | CATLHGGWGTDTQYF
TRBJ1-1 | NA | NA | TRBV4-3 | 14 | TGCGCCAGCAGCCAAGAGAGGGTAAACACTGAAGCTTTCTTT | CASSQERVNTEAFF
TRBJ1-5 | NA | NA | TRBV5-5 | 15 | TGTGCCAGCAGCTTGGGACGGTGGGGGCATCAGCCCCAGCATTTT | CASSLGRWGHQPQHF
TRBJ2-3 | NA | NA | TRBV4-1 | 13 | TGCGCCAGCAGCCGTCTCAGCACAGATACGCAGTATTTT | CASSRLSTDTQYF
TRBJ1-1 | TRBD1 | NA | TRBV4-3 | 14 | TGCGCCAGCAGCCCCGGAGGGGCAGGGGGCCTCGCTTTCTTT | CASSPGGAGGLAFF
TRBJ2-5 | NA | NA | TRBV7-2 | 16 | TGTGCCAGCAGCGAGGCGTACGCGGGACGTAAAGAGACCCAGTACTTC | CASSEAYAGRKETQYF
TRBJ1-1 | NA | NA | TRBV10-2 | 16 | TGCGCCAGCAGTGGGCCCGGGGGAACCAGGAGGACTGAAGCTTTCTTT | CASSGPGGTRRTEAFF
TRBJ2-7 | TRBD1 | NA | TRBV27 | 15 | TGTGCCAGCAGCCCTACCCTGGGACAGGGGGCCGAGCAGTACTTC | CASSPTLGQGAEQYF
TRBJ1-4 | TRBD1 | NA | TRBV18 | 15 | TGTGCCAGCTCGCGACAGGGGGCGGCTAATGAAAAACTGTTTTTT | CASSRQGAANEKLFF
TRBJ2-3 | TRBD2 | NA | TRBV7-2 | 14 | TGTGCCAGCAGACTAAGCGGGAGACCAGATACGCAGTATTTT | CASRLSGRPDTQYF
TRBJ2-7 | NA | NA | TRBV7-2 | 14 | TGTGCCAGCAGCTTATCAGGGGCGGCCTACGAGCAGTACTTC | CASSLSGAAYEQYF
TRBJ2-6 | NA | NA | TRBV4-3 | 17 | TGCGCCAGCAGCCGACATGGTGGGGGCCTGGGGGCCAACGTCCTGACTTTC | CASSRHGGGLGANVLTF
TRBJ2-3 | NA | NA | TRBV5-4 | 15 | TGTGCCAGCAGCCAAGGCCCGGCAGGGACAGATACGCAGTATTTT | CASSQGPAGTDTQYF
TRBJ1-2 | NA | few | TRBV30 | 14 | TGTGCCTGGACCTTTGGCACAGCAGACTATGGCTACACCTTC | CAWTFGTADYGYTF
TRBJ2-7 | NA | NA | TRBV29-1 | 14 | TGCAGCGTTGGGGAGCACCGGGACACCTACGAGCAGTACTTC | CSVGEHRDTYEQYF
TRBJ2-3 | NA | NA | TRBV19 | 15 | TGTGCCAGTAATATAGGAGAACTAGGCACAGATACGCAGTATTTT | CASNIGELGTDTQYF
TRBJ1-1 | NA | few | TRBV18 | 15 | TGTGCCAGCTCACCAGGACAGAACTATAACACTGAAGCTTTCTTT | CASSPGQNYNTEAFF
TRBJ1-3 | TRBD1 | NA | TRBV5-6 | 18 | TGTGCCAGCAGCGGAAGGATTCAGGGGGCATTGGCTGGAAACACCATATATTTT | CASSGRIQGALAGNTIYF
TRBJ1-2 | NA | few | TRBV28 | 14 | TGTGCCAGCAGCCCCCCCACAGGGTACCATGGCTACACCTTC | CASSPPTGYHGYTF
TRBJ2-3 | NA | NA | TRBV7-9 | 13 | TGTGCCAGCAGCTTACTCGCCGACGGGGCGCAGTATTTT | CASSLLADGAQYF
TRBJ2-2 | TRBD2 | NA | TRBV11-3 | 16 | TGTGCCAGCAGCCTTGGACTAGCGGGATATACCGGGGAGCTGTTTTTT | CASSLGLAGYTGELFF
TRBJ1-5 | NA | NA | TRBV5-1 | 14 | TGCGCCAGCAGCTTGGCCCCGAGCAATCAGCCCCAGCATTTT | CASSLAPSNQPQHF
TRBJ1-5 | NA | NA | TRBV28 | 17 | TGTGCCAGCAGTTTATCCTCGTGGCCCGGAGGGAATCAGCCCCAGCATTTT | CASSLSSWPGGNQPQHF
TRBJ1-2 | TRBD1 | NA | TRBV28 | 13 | TGTGCCACGGTGGGACAGGGCTGGGATGGCTACACCTTC | CATVGQGWDGYTF
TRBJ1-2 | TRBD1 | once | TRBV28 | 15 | TGTGCCAGCAGTTTAGGGGACAGCAGTGTTTATGGCTACACCTTC | CASSLGDSSVYGYTF
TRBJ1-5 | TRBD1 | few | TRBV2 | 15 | TGTGCCAGCAATGAACAGGGGTATGGAAATCAGCCCCAGCATTTT | CASNEQGYGNQPQHF
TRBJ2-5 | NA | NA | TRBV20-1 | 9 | TGCAGTGCCCGTGAGACCCAGTACTTC | CSARETQYF
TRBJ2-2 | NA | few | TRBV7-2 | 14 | TGTGCCAGCAGCTTAGTTTCCGTGACAGGGGAGCTGTTTTTT | CASSLVSVTGELFF
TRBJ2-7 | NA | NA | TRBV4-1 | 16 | TGCGCCAGCAGCCAAGAGGTTAGGGGTAGGGCCTACGAGCAGTACTTC | CASSQEVRGRAYEQYF
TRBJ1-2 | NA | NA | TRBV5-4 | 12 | TGTGCCAGCAGCTGGAGGGGGGGTGGCTACACCTTC | CASSWRGGGYTF
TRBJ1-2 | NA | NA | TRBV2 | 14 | TGTGCCAGCACTTCGACACCTCATAACTATGGCTACACCTTC | CASTSTPHNYGYTF